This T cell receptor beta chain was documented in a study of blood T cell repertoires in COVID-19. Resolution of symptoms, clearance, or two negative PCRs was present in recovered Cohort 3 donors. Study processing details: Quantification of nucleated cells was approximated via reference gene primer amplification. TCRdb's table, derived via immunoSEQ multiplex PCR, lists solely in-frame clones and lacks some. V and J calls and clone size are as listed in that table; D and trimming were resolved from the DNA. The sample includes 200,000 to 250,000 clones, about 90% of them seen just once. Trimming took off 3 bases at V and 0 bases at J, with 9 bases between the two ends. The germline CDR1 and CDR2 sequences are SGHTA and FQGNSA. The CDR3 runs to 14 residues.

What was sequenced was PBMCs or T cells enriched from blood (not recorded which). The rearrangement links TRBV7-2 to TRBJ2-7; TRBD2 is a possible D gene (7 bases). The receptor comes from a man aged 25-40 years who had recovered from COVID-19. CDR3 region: CASSLGGASYEQYF. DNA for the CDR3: TGTGCCAGCAGCTTGGGGGGGGCCTCCTACGAGCAGTACTTC.